Listed here is a single T cell receptor beta chain. Its cognate antigen is unknown. This CDR3 spans 16 amino acids. V dropped 4 bases and J dropped 5; count of bases not matched to a gene: 12. From germline, CDR1 is SGDLS and CDR2 YYNGEE. The sample originates from a study of CD8+CD57+ T cells in acquired aplastic anemia. Genomic DNA was employed as the template in profiling TCR beta VDJ and CDR3. TCRdb reprocessed the reads with MiXCR, giving one entry per CDR3 protein. The sample contains 450,000 to 550,000 distinct CDR3 sequences, around 30% of which appear only once. The sequenced patients had an expansion of CD8+CD57+ cells seen by flow cytometry. Blood samples were obtained from patients who had received no prior therapy. Study-wide findings and caveats: Controls did not differ significantly from patients in CD8+ Simpson's diversity.

The chain employs TRBV9 and TRBJ2-3, with 8 nucleotides matching TRBD1. The sequenced sample consisted of sorted CD4+, CD8+, or CD8+CD57+ T cells (not recorded which) from PBMCs. The sequence was obtained from a human donor with aplastic anemia. CDR3 residues: CASSPPGQGFRDTQYF. CDR3 nucleotides: TGTGCCAGCAGCCCCCCCGGACAGGGTTTCAGAGATACGCAGTATTTT. The full variable domain, completed using reference TRBV9 and TRBJ2-3, is DSGVTQTPKHLITATGQRVTLRCSPRSGDLSVYWYQQSLDQGLQFLIQYYNGEERAKGNILERFSAQQFPDLHSELNLSSLELGDSALYFCASSPPGQGFRDTQYFGPGTRLTVL.